The clone carrying this T cell receptor beta chain was counted a few times. The data originate from a study of long-term antiretroviral therapy in people with HIV. The libraries were made with immunoSEQ v3.0 at survey level. The assay was immunoSEQ multiplex PCR, and TCRdb's table has in-frame clones only and misses some. This table holds some 17,000 clones, about four fifths found once. CDR1 SNHLY and CDR2 FYNNEI come from the germline V gene. This CDR3 comprises 14 residues. J was trimmed by 7 bases and V by 6 bases; bases with no gene match: 8. Sample: unsorted PBMCs, taken at the start of antiretroviral therapy. The chain recombines TRBV2 with TRBJ1-4; 7 nucleotides line up with TRBD1. This clonotype was sampled from a man aged 25 to 45 with HIV. Written as DNA, the CDR3 is TGTGCCAGCAGAGGGACAGCCGAGTTTGAAAAACTGTTTTTT. This codes for CASRGTAEFEKLFF.